Each of the 2 T cell receptor beta chains below was sequenced from the same sample in a study of cytomegalovirus exposure and HLA in healthy donors. The PCR ran on 60 Vbeta and 13 Jbeta primers. Generated by immunoSEQ multiplex PCR, the TCRdb table keeps only in-frame clones and is missing some. The top ten clones hold under 5.5% of a sample with more than 130,000 clones, more than 70% of them seen once. Sequenced material: PBMCs. These receptors were taken from a woman aged 45-65 years in good health and CMV-seronegative.

This sequence joins TRBV10-3 and TRBJ1-2; TRBD1 agrees at 9 bases. The CDR3 has 13 residues. Losses at the gene ends were 4 bases for V and 7 bases for J; bases not matched to a gene: 4. Germline values: CDR1 ENHRY, CDR2 SYGVKD. CDR3 sequence: CAISAGTGFGYTF. In DNA form, the CDR3 reads TGTGCCATCAGTGCCGGGACAGGGTTTGGCTACACCTTC.

The V gene is TRBV19, the J gene TRBJ2-3, with TRBD1 matching over 9 bases. V lost 7 bases, J lost 13 bases, and 12 bases stayed unmatched. The CDR3 consists of 13 residues. In germline, CDR1 is LNHDA, CDR2 SQIVND (reference sequence). The CDR3 reads CASKRTGDIKEYF. As DNA, the CDR3 is TGTGCCAGTAAGAGGACAGGGGATATAAAGGAGTATTTT.